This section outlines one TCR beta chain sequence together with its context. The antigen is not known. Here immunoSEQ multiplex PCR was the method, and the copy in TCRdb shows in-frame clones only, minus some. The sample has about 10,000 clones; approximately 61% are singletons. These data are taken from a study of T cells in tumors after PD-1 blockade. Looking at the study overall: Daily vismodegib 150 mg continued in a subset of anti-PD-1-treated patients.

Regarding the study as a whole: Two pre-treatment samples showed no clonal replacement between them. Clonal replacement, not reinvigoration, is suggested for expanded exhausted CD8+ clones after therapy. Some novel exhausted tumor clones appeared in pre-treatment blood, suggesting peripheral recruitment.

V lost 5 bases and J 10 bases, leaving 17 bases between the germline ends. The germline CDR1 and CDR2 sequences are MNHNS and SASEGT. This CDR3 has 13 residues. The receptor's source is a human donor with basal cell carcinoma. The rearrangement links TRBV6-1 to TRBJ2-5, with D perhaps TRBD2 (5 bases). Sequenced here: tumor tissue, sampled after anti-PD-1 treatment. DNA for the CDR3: TGTGCCAGCAGTACCCGGGGTCTGAGAGGCCAGTACTTC. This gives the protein CASSTRGLRGQYF.